This is a list of T cell receptor beta chains from one sample in a study of blood T cell repertoires in COVID-19. Assay used: immunoSEQ multiplex PCR; TCRdb lists only in-frame clones, some missing. Of 110,000 to 150,000 clones detected, just under 90% appear once; the ten largest clones hold roughly 4%. Sequenced: peripheral blood. All receptors derive from a woman in her thirties or forties with acute or convalescent COVID-19. CDR3s include the opening cysteine and the closing phenylalanine or tryptophan. D genes are given only for firm matches. Clone size is given for some rows only: seen once, a few or many times, or a class if the clone is expanded.

.	TRBJ2-3	TRBV7-2	.	TGTGCCAGCAGCTCCGTCGGGACAGATACGCAGTATTTT	CASSSVGTDTQYF
.	TRBJ2-2	TRBV27	.	TGTGCCAGCAGTTTTGGGACGGGAGTTGAGACCGGGGAGCTGTTTTTT	CASSFGTGVETGELFF
.	TRBJ2-7	TRBV20-1	.	TGCAGTGCACCAGACAGTTACGAGCAGTACTTC	CSAPDSYEQYF
.	TRBJ2-3	TRBV2	TRBD2	TGTGCCTGCGCCGGGACTAGCGGGAGGGACACAGATACGCAGTATTTT	CACAGTSGRDTDTQYF
.	TRBJ2-5	TRBV25-1	TRBD2	TGTGCCACCGGTGAGCGGGGTCGACAAGAGACCCAGTACTTC	CATGERGRQETQYF
.	TRBJ2-5	TRBV7-2	TRBD2	TGTGCCAGCAGCTTTCCGCGGGAGGGCCCGGGGGTGAGAGAGACCCAGTACTTC	CASSFPREGPGVRETQYF
.	TRBJ1-3	TRBV4-3	.	TGCGCCAGCAGCCAAGATTGGCCGATCAGCTCTGGAAACACCATATATTTT	CASSQDWPISSGNTIYF
.	TRBJ1-2	TRBV6-5	.	TGTGCCAGCAGTTACTCTACAGCGCCAGGGTATGGCTACACCTTC	CASSYSTAPGYGYTF
.	TRBJ2-1	TRBV5-1	TRBD2	TGCGCCAGCAGCTTGGCTCTAGCGGGAGGAGCGTGGGAGCAGTTCTTC	CASSLALAGGAWEQFF
once	TRBJ1-6	TRBV7-6	TRBD1	TGTGCCAGCAGCCCAACGACAGGGATCTATAATTCACCCCTCCACTTT	CASSPTTGIYNSPLHF
.	TRBJ1-1	TRBV5-1	.	TGCGCCAGCAGCTTGGTGGTAACAGGGTTTACTGAAGCTTTCTTT	CASSLVVTGFTEAFF
.	TRBJ2-5	TRBV11-2	TRBD2	TGTGCCAGCAGCTTAGGGCTAGCGGGGGGCCAAGAGACCCAGTACTTC	CASSLGLAGGQETQYF
.	TRBJ2-7	TRBV30	.	TGTGCCTGGGGACAGTTTGCTCACGAGCAGTACTTC	CAWGQFAHEQYF
.	TRBJ1-5	TRBV7-9	TRBD1	TGTGCCAGCAGCTTAGGCGGGACAGGGGGGTGGAATAGCAATCAGCCCCAGCATTTT	CASSLGGTGGWNSNQPQHF
.	TRBJ2-1	TRBV5-1	TRBD1	TGCGCCAGCAGCTTTTTCGGACAGGGGACCTACAATGAGCAGTTCTTC	CASSFFGQGTYNEQFF
.	TRBJ2-2	TRBV12-5	.	TGTGCTAGTGGTTTAATCCGGGACACGAACACCGGGGAGCTGTTTTTT	CASGLIRDTNTGELFF
.	TRBJ1-2	TRBV11-2	.	TGTGCCAGCAGCTCAAACACCTATGGCTACACCTTC	CASSSNTYGYTF
.	TRBJ1-4	TRBV2	.	TGTGCCAGCAGTGATAAGGGAGCTAATGAAAAACTGTTTTTT	CASSDKGANEKLFF
.	TRBJ2-1	TRBV7-2	TRBD1	TGTGCCAGCAGCCGGGACAGGGGGCCCAATGAGCAGTTCTTC	CASSRDRGPNEQFF
.	TRBJ2-5	TRBV5-5	.	TGTGCCAGCAGTTGGGCAGTTGGGGGGGAGACCCAGTACTTC	CASSWAVGGETQYF
.	TRBJ2-1	TRBV6-4	.	TGTGCCAGCAGTGAAGAGAAGAGCTCCTACAATGAGCAGTTCTTC	CASSEEKSSYNEQFF
.	TRBJ2-7	TRBV6-5	.	TGTGCCACCGACTCCGAAAGCGAGCAGTACTTC	CATDSESEQYF
few	TRBJ2-3	TRBV5-1	TRBD1	TGCGCCAGCAGCCAGGGGGCCACAGATACGCAGTATTTT	CASSQGATDTQYF
.	TRBJ2-5	TRBV15	TRBD2	TGTGCCACCAGCAAACTAGCGGGGGGGCCAGGGGAGACCCAGTACTTC	CATSKLAGGPGETQYF
.	TRBJ1-1	TRBV18	TRBD1	TGTGCCAGCTCACCGGGACAGGGTTTCACTGAAGCTTTCTTT	CASSPGQGFTEAFF
.	TRBJ1-1	TRBV19	.	TGTGCCAGTAGTATTTTGTGGAAACAGGGGAACACTGAAGCTTTCTTT	CASSILWKQGNTEAFF
.	TRBJ2-2	TRBV28	TRBD2	TGTGCCAGCAGTTGGGGACTAGCGGGGGCCTACACCGGGGAGCTGTTTTTT	CASSWGLAGAYTGELFF